The 22 T cell receptor beta chains reported below all come from one sample, sequenced in a study of T-cell reconstitution after alpha-beta-depleted transplantation in children (dated by TCRdb to the mid-2010s). The sample's treatment or condition, from its label and the paper: allogeneic hematopoietic cell transplantation with graft depleted of TCRalphabeta T cells and CD19 B cells. Receptor amplification or capture employed PCR. TCRdb names Illumina HiSeq 2500 as the instrument used. Molecular barcoding was employed in the preparation of TCR libraries, with unique molecular identifiers being used to normalize TCRbeta repertoire quantification. Using fastp at Q25 and MiXCR, TCRdb reprocessed the public reads and kept productive beta chains. Rows matching on CDR3 protein sequence are summarized as one entry with the most common DNA and genes. Here the sample has a few hundred thousand distinct CDR3 sequences; 20% to 30% occur a single time. The ten biggest clones cover about 5% of the sample.

This material consisted of PBMCs, mostly from graft donor cells, taken 360 days after TCRalphabeta/CD19-depleted stem cell transplant. The receptor set was obtained from a female patient aged 2-9 years who had a stem cell transplant for congenital amegakaryocytic thrombocytopenia, so the T cells may come from the graft donor.

This clonotype was recorded a few times. The chain uses TRBV3-1 and TRBJ2-5, with 7 bases lining up with TRBD2. The ends lost 2 bases at V and 2 bases at J; junction bases unmatched: 2. Per germline, CDR1 LGHDT and CDR2 YNNKEL (reference sequence). This CDR3 comprises 14 residues. CDR3 nucleotides: TGTGCCAGCAGCCAACGGACTAGACAAGAGACCCAGTACTTC. Translation gives CASSQRTRQETQYF.

This chain joins TRBV5-1 and TRBJ2-7, with TRBD2 matching 13 bases. Germline CDR1 reads SGHRS; CDR2 reads YFSETQ. The CDR3 contains 16 residues. The trim removed 0 bases at V and 3 bases at J, leaving 3 bases unmatched. The CDR3 sequence is CASSLVRTSGSYEQYF. CDR3 DNA sequence: TGCGCCAGCAGCTTGGTTAGGACTAGCGGGAGCTACGAGCAGTACTTC.

Many counts were recorded for this clonotype. CDR3 sequence: CASISNANTGELFF. CDR3 in DNA: TGTGCCAGCATAAGCAACGCGAACACCGGGGAGCTGTTTTTT. The rearrangement uses TRBV12-3 or TRBV12-4 and TRBJ2-2, with no clear D. CDR3 length equals 14 residues. V was pared by 7 bases and J by 0 bases, with 9 bases between.

V usage is TRBV12-3 or TRBV12-4 and J usage is TRBJ2-7; D gene ambiguous. Trimming shortened V by 4 bases and J by 12 bases, and 16 bases separated the two germline ends. The CDR3 consists of 12 residues. The chain's CDR3 is CASSSPSPARYF. As DNA, the CDR3 is TGTGCCAGCAGTTCACCGTCGCCGGCGCGGTACTTC.

This chain links TRBV12-3 or TRBV12-4 with TRBJ2-7; D not certain. The V end was cut by 6 bases, the J end by 4 bases, with 19 bases between. This CDR3 has 15 residues. CDR3 loop: CASSPDWIGGYEQYF. In DNA form, the CDR3 reads TGTGCCAGCAGCCCCGATTGGATCGGTGGGTACGAGCAGTACTTC.

Only a few counts were recorded for this clonotype. This chain joins TRBV24-1 and TRBJ2-1, with 12 bases that match TRBD2. Per germline, CDR1 KGHDR and CDR2 SFDVKD. The CDR3 covers 15 residues. V dropped 11 bases and J dropped 5; count of bases not matched to a gene: 9. The CDR3 region is CAMQPTSGSDNEQFF. The CDR3 nucleotides read TGTGCCATGCAACCGACTAGCGGGAGTGACAATGAGCAGTTCTTC.

This chain uses TRBV7-6 with TRBJ2-2, with unresolved D. CDR3 length: 16 amino acids. V lost 2 bases and J lost 0, with 10 bases in between. The V gene's germline CDR1 is SGHVS and CDR2 FNYEAQ. The DNA of the CDR3 is TGTGCCAGCAGCTTACCCCGCAAAGCGAACACCGGGGAGCTGTTTTTT. It specifies CASSLPRKANTGELFF.

The V call is TRBV4-1, the J call TRBJ1-3, with a possible D match to TRBD1 (5 bases). The germline V gene has CDR1 MGHRA and CDR2 YSYEKL. V lost 2 bases and J lost 0, with 17 bases in between. The CDR3 runs 18 residues. The DNA of the CDR3 is TGCGCCAGCAGCCAATACGAAACAGGTGCCTCCTCTGGAAACACCATATATTTT. Translated, it gives CASSQYETGASSGNTIYF.

This clonotype was detected many times. The chain employs TRBV27 and TRBJ1-2; no firm D call. Trimming removed 6 bases from V and 5 bases from J, with 13 bases in between. The CDR3 spans 13 residues. Germline CDR1 and CDR2: MNHEY and SMNVEV (reference sequence). The CDR3 here is CASSPLGRYGYTF. CDR3 nucleotides: TGTGCCAGCAGCCCCCTCGGGAGATATGGCTACACCTTC.

CDR3 DNA: TGCGCCAGCAGCCAACCAGACATAAACACCGGGGAGCTGTTTTTT. Amino acid sequence: CASSQPDINTGELFF. This chain connects TRBV5-1 to TRBJ2-2; D uncertain. Germline CDR1 SGHRS, CDR2 YFSETQ. The V gene lost 4 bases and the J gene lost 2 bases, with 12 bases spanning the gap. CDR3 size: 15 residues.

This chain's CDR3 is CASSSRATFSSTDTQYF. For the CDR3, the DNA is TGTGCCAGCAGTTCCCGAGCGACTTTTTCTAGCACAGATACGCAGTATTTT. This rearrangement joins TRBV12-3 or TRBV12-4 to TRBJ2-3, with unresolved D. Between the trimmed V and J ends, which lost 4 bases and 0 bases, there was a span of 17 bases. This CDR3 has 17 residues.

The rearrangement joins TRBV18 to TRBJ2-7; D gene ambiguous. The CDR3 is 16 residues long. V was pared by 1 base and J by 4 bases, with 17 bases between. Per the germline V gene, CDR1 is KGHSH and CDR2 is LQKENI. The CDR3, as DNA: TGTGCCAGCTCACCACGTCTGTCAGCCGAACAATACGAGCAGTACTTC. Amino acids: CASSPRLSAEQYEQYF.

This clonotype was observed a handful of times. The V call is TRBV20-1, the J call TRBJ2-7, with D possibly matching TRBD2 (6 bases). The CDR3 covers 14 residues. Germline lookup yields CDR1 DFQATT and CDR2 SNEGSKA (reference sequence). V lost 4 bases and J lost 2, with 15 bases in between. Here the CDR3 reads CSAINPKRAYEQYF. The CDR3 nucleotides read TGCAGTGCTATTAACCCAAAGCGGGCCTACGAGCAGTACTTC.

The J gene is TRBJ1-2, the V gene TRBV10-3; 10 positions match TRBD1. J lost 6 bases, V lost 5 bases, and 6 bases had no gene match. Germline V gene data show CDR1 as ENHRY and CDR2 as SYGVKD. The CDR3 has 14 residues. The CDR3 nucleotides read TGTGCCATCAGTCAAGATGGACAGGGGGATGGCTACACCTTC. Translation gives CAISQDGQGDGYTF.

The chain links TRBV3-1 to TRBJ2-7; D unresolved. Trimming took off 2 bases at V and 2 bases at J, with 4 bases between the two ends. This CDR3 comprises 12 residues. Per germline, CDR1 LGHDT and CDR2 YNNKEL (reference sequence). The CDR3 nucleotides are TGTGCCAGCAGCCAATTTACCTACGAGCAGTACTTC. Encoded protein: CASSQFTYEQYF.

This clonotype was counted many times. The chain combines TRBV4-1 with TRBJ2-1, with a possible D match to TRBD1 (6 bases). Germline values: CDR1 MGHRA, CDR2 YSYEKL. This CDR3 spans 13 amino acids. Trimming left V 5 bases short and J 3 bases short, with 8 bases between. CDR3 sequence: CASSSQGYNEQFF. As DNA, the CDR3 is TGCGCCAGCAGCTCACAGGGCTACAATGAGCAGTTCTTC.

V gene TRBV6-1 combines with J gene TRBJ1-5; no clear D. The CDR3 consists of 16 residues. V was cut by 5 bases and J by 0 bases, with 14 bases left in between. Germline V gene data show CDR1 as MNHNS and CDR2 as SASEGT. The CDR3 DNA is TGTGCCAGCAGTAAACACCTACCAAATAGCAATCAGCCCCAGCATTTT. Its translation is CASSKHLPNSNQPQHF.

This clonotype was found a few times. J is TRBJ2-1 and V is TRBV24-1; D perhaps matches TRBD1 (5 bases). The CDR3 has 13 residues. V lost 4 bases to trimming and J lost 4 bases, with 7 bases between them. Germline CDR1 KGHDR, CDR2 SFDVKD. CDR3 sequence (DNA): TGTGCCACCAGTGAGACAGCATACAATGAGCAGTTCTTC. It translates to CATSETAYNEQFF.

The chain is built from TRBV20-1 and TRBJ2-7; 14 positions agree with TRBD2. Trimming removed 5 bases from V and 7 bases from J; junction bases left unmatched: 13. In germline, CDR1 is DFQATT, CDR2 SNEGSKA (reference sequence). This CDR3 is built from 16 residues. The CDR3 DNA is TGCAGTGCTCCCGGGACTAGCGGGAGCTCCCGGTGGGAGCAGTACTTC. Translated: CSAPGTSGSSRWEQYF.

This chain links TRBV28 with TRBJ2-5, with 7 bases that match TRBD2. Germline trimming cut 2 bases from V and 0 bases from J; bases unmatched to any gene: 6. This CDR3 spans 16 amino acids. In germline, CDR1 is MDHEN, CDR2 SYDVKM. CDR3 amino acids: CASSLPGSGHQETQYF. DNA of the CDR3: TGTGCCAGCAGTTTACCAGGTAGCGGGCACCAAGAGACCCAGTACTTC.

This clonotype was seen only a few times. The rearrangement links TRBV10-3 to TRBJ1-3, with 9 bases identical to TRBD1. The junction had 3 bases not matched to a gene; V was cut back by 1 base and J by 8 bases. Per the germline V gene, CDR1 is ENHRY and CDR2 is SYGVKD. The CDR3 loop spans 14 amino acids. DNA for the CDR3: TGTGCCATCAGTGAGTTGGACAGGGGATACACCATATATTTT. This gives the protein CAISELDRGYTIYF.

The table lists this clonotype with a few counts. The rearrangement joins TRBV4-1 to TRBJ2-2; D is unresolved. Between the trimmed V and J ends, which lost 1 base and 0 bases, there was a span of 9 bases. CDR1 is MGHRA and CDR2 is YSYEKL in the germline V gene. There are 16 residues in the CDR3. CDR3 in DNA: TGCGCCAGCAGCCAAGTTGTGACTTCGAACACCGGGGAGCTGTTTTTT. It encodes CASSQVVTSNTGELFF.